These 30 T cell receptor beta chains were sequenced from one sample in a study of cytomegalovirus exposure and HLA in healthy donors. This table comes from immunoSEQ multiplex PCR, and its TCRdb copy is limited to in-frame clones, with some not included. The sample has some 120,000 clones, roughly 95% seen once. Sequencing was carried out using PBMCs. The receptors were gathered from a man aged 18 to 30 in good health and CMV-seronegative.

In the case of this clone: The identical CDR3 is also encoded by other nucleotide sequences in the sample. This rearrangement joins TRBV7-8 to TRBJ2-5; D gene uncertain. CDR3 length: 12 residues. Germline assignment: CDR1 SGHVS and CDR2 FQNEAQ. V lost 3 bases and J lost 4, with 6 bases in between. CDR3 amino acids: CASSLSGETQYF. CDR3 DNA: TGTGCCAGCAGCTTGTCGGGAGAGACCCAGTACTTC. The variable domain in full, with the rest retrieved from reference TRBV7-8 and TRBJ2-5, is GAGVSQSPRYKVAKRGQDVALRCDPISGHVSLFWYQQALGQGPEFLTYFQNEAQLDKSGLPSDRFFAERPEGSVSTLKIQRTQQEDSAVYLCASSLSGETQYFGPGTRLLVL.

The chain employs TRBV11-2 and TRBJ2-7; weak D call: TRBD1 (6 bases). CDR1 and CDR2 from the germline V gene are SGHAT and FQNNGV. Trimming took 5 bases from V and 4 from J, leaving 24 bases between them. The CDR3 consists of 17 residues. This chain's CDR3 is CASSPHRPTGFFYEQYF. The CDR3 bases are TGTGCCAGCAGCCCCCACCGACCGACAGGATTTTTTTACGAGCAGTACTTC.

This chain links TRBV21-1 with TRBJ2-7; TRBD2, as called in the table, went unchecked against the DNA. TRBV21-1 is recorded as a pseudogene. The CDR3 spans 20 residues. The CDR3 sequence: CASSKAPTNSGTSYTYEQYF. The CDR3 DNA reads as TGTGCCAGCAGCAAAGCGCCAACTAATTCGGGGACTAGCTATACCTACGAGCAGTACTTC.

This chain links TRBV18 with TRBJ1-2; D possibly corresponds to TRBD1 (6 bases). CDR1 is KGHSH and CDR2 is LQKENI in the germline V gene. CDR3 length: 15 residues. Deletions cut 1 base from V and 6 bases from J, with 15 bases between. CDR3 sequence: CASSPRMGTSDGYTF. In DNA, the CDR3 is TGTGCCAGCTCACCACGAATGGGGACATCAGATGGCTACACCTTC.

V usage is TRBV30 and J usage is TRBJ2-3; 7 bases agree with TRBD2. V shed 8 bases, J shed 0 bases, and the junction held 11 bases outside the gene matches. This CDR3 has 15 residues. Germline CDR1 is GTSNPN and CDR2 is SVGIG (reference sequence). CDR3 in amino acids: CAAHPSRESTDTQYF. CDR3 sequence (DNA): TGTGCCGCCCACCCTTCGCGGGAGAGCACAGATACGCAGTATTTT.

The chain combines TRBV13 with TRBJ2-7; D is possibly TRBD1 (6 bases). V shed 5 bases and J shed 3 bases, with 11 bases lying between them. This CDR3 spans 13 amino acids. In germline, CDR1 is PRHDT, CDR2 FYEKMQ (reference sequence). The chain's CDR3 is CASSHNRDYEQYF. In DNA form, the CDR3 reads TGTGCCAGCAGCCATAACAGGGACTACGAGCAGTACTTC.

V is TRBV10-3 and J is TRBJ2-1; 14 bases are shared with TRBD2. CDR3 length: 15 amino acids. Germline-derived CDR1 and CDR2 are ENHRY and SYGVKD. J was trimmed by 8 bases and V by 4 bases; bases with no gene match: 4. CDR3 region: CAISAGTSGRDEQFF. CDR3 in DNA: TGTGCCATCAGTGCCGGGACTAGCGGGAGAGATGAGCAGTTCTTC.

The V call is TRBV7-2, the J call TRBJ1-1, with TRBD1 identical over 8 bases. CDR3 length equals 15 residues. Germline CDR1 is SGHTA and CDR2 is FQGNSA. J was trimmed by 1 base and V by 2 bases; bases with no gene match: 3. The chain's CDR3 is CASSLQGAWNTEAFF. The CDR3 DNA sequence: TGTGCCAGCAGCTTACAGGGGGCATGGAACACTGAAGCTTTCTTT.

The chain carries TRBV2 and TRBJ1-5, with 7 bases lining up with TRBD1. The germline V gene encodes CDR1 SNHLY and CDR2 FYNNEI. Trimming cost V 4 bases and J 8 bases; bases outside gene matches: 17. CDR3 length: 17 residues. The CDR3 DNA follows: TGTGCCAGCAGTGCCCATTTTACGGACAGGCCTTTGGAGCCCCAGCATTTT. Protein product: CASSAHFTDRPLEPQHF.

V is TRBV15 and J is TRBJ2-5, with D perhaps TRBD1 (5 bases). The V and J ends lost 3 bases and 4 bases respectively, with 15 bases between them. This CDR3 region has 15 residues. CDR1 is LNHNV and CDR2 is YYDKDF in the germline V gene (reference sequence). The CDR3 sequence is CATSSTQGLRETQYF. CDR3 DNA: TGTGCCACCAGCAGTACCCAGGGTCTGAGAGAGACCCAGTACTTC.

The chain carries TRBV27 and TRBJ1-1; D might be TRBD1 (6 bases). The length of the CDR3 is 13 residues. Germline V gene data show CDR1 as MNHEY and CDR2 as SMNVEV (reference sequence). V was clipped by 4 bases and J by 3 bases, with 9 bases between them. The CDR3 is CASSYRVYTEAFF. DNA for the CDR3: TGTGCCAGCAGTTACAGGGTTTACACTGAAGCTTTCTTT.

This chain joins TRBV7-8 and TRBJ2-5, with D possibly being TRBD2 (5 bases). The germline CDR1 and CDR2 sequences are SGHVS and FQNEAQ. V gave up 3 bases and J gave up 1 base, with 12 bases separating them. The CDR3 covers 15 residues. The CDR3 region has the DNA TGTGCCAGCAGCTTGGGAGATCTAATCCAAGAGACCCAGTACTTC. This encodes CASSLGDLIQETQYF.

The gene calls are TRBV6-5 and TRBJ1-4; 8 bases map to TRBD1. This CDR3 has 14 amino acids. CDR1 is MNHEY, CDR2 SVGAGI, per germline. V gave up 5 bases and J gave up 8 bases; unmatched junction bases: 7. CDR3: CASSPRDRFEKLFF. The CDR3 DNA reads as TGTGCCAGCAGTCCCCGGGACAGGTTCGAAAAACTGTTTTTT.

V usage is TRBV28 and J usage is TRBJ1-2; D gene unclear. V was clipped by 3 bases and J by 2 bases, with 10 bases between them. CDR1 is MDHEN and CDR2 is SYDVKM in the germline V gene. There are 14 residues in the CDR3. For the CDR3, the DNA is TGTGCCAGCAGTTTTGCCGGGATAAACTATGGCTACACCTTC. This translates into CASSFAGINYGYTF.

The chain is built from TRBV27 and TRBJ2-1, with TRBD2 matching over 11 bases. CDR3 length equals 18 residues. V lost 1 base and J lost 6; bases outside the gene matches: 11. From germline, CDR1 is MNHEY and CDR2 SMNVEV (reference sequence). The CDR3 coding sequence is TGTGCCAGCAGTTTATTATTTAGGGGACTAGCGGCATCCAATGAGCAGTTCTTC. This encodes CASSLLFRGLAASNEQFF.

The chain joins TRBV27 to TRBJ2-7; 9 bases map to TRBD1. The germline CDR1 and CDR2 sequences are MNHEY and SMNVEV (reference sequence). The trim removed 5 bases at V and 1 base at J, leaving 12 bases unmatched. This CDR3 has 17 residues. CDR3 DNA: TGTGCCAGCAGTCTCGTCCCGGGACAGGGCTTTTCCTACGAGCAGTACTTC. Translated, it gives CASSLVPGQGFSYEQYF.

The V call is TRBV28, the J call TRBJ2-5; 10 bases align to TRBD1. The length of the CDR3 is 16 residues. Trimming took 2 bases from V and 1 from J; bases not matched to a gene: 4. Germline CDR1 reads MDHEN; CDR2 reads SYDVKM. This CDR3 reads CASSLMGTGAQETQYF. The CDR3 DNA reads TGTGCCAGCAGTTTAATGGGGACAGGGGCCCAAGAGACCCAGTACTTC.

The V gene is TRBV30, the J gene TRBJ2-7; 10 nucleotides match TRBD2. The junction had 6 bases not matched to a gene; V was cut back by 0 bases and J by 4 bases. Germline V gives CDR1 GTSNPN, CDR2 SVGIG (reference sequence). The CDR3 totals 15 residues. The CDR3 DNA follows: TGTGCCTGGAGTGTAGGAAGCGGGAGGGGTTACGAGCAGTACTTC. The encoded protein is CAWSVGSGRGYEQYF.

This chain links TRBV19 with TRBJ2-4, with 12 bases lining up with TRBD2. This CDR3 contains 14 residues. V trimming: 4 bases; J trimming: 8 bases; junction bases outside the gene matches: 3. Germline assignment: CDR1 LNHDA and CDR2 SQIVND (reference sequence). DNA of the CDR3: TGTGCCAGTAGTACTAGCGGGAGGGCCGACATTCAGTACTTC. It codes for CASSTSGRADIQYF.

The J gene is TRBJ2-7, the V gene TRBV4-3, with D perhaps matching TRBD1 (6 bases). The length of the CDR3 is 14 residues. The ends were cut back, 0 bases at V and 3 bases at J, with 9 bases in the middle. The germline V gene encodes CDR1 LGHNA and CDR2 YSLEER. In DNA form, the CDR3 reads TGCGCCAGCAGCCAAGACCTAGGGGGCTACGAGCAGTACTTC. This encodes CASSQDLGGYEQYF.

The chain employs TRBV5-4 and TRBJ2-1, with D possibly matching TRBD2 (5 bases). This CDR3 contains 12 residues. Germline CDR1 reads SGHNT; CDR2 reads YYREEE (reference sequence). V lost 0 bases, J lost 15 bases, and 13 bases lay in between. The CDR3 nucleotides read TGTGCCAGCAGCTTGGTAGAACGGGAACGGTTCTTC. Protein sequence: CASSLVERERFF.

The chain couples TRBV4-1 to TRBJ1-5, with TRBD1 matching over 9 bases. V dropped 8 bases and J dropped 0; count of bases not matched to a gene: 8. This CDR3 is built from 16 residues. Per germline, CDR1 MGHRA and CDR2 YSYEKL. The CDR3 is CASAEGTGNSNQPQHF. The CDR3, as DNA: TGCGCCAGCGCCGAAGGGACAGGGAATAGCAATCAGCCCCAGCATTTT.

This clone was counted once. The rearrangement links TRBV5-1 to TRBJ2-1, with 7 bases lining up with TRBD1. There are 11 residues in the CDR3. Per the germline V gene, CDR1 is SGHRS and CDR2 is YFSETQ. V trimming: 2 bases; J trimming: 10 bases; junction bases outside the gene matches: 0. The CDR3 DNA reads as TGCGCCAGCAGCTTACAGGGGGAGCAGTTCTTC. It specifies CASSLQGEQFF.

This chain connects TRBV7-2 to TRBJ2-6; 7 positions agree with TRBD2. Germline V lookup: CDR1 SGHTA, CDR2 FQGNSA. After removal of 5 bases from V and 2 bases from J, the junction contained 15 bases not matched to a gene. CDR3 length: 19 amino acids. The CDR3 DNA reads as TGTGCCAGCAGCCCGAGTGGGGCGGGAGTTGGGGCTGGGGCCAACGTCCTGACTTTC. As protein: CASSPSGAGVGAGANVLTF.

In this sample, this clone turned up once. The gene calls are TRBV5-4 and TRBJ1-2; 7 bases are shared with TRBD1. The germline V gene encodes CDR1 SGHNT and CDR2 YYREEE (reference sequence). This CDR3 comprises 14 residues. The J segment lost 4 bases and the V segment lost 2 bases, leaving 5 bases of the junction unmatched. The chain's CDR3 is CASSLLQGTYGYTF. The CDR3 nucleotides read TGTGCCAGCAGCTTATTACAGGGGACCTATGGCTACACCTTC.

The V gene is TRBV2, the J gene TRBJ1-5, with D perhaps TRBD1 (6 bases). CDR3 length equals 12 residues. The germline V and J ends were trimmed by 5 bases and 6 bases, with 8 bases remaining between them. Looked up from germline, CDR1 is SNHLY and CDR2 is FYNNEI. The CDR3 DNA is TGTGCCAGCAGTACAGGGTTTCAGCCCCAGCATTTT. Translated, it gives CASSTGFQPQHF.

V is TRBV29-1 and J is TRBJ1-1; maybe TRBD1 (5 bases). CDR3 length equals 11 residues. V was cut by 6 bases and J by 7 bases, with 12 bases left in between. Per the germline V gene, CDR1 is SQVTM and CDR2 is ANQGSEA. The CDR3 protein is CSVGRQREAFF. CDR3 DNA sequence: TGCAGCGTCGGGCGACAGCGTGAAGCTTTCTTT.

The CDR3 DNA is TGTGCCAGCAGCTTCCGTACTGAAGCTTTCTTT. It is translated as CASSFRTEAFF. The chain uses TRBV5-6 and TRBJ1-1; D not resolved. CDR1 and CDR2 (germline): SGHDT, YYEEEE. V lost 2 bases to trimming and J lost 5 bases, with 4 bases between them. The CDR3 consists of 11 residues.

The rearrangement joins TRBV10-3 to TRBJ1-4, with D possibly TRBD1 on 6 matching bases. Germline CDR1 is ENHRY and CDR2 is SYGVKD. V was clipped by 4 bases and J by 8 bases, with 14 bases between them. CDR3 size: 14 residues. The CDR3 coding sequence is TGTGCCATCAGTGCGGAGACAGGCTTAGAAAAACTGTTTTTT. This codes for CAISAETGLEKLFF.

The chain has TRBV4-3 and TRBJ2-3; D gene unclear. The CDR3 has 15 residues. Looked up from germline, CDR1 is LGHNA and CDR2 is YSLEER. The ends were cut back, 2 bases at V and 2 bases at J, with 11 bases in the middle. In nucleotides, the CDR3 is TGCGCCAGCAGCCAACAGAGTACAGACACAGATACGCAGTATTTT. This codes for CASSQQSTDTDTQYF.